A selection of T cell receptor beta chains follows, all from one sample in a study of T cells in Graves' hyperthyroidism and ophthalmopathy. TCRdb redid the calling of the multiplex PCR reads with MiXCR, one entry per CDR3 protein. The sample consists of some 620,000 distinct CDR3 sequences, 16% of them appearing once. What was sequenced was blood. The receptors were gathered from a woman aged 30 to 39 with Graves' hyperthyroidism. Each CDR3 is given with its conserved first and last residue. The order of the fields is V gene, D gene, J gene, clone size, CDR3 DNA, CDR3 protein. D genes are given only for firm matches. Not every row has a clone size; where given, it reads once, few, many or a size class.

>TRBV5-5|NA|TRBJ1-1|NA
TGTGCCAGCACCTCGACCTCTACAGGGAACACTGAAGCTCTCTTT
CASTSTSTGNTEALF
>TRBV13|NA|TRBJ1-4|NA
TGTGCCAGCAGCTTAGGGTCAGAGGAAAAACTGTTTTTT
CASSLGSEEKLFF
>TRBV9|NA|TRBJ1-1|once
TGTGCCAGCAGTGACCCCCGGAGCGGGAACACTGAAGCTTTCTTT
CASSDPRSGNTEAFF
>TRBV6-1|TRBD2|TRBJ2-7|few
TGTGCCAGCGCTCGACTAGCGCTTTCCTACGAGCAGTACTTC
CASARLALSYEQYF
>TRBV30|TRBD2|TRBJ2-2|NA
TGTGCCTGGTCCAGGGGACTAGCGGAGGCTACCGGGGAGCTGTTTTTT
CAWSRGLAEATGELFF
>TRBV9|NA|TRBJ2-1|NA
TGTGCCAGCAGCGTAACGTCCTCGAGGGAGCAGTTCTTC
CASSVTSSREQFF
>TRBV5-5|NA|TRBJ1-2|NA
TGTGCCAGCAGCCCCCAAAACACCTATGGCTACACCTTC
CASSPQNTYGYTF
>TRBV20-1|TRBD2|TRBJ2-1|many
TGCAGTGCTAGAGACCTCCGGACTAGCGGGAGGTTCGATGAGCAGTTCTTC
CSARDLRTSGRFDEQFF
>TRBV11-3|TRBD2|TRBJ2-1|many
TGTGCCAGCAGCCCGGGGGGGCCTTCAAATTTGGGGATGAAGCAGTTCTTC
CASSPGGPSNLGMKQFF
>TRBV20-1|NA|TRBJ2-3|many
TGCAGTGCTAGTAGGTGGGAAGAGATCATGGATACGCAGTATTTT
CSASRWEEIMDTQYF
>TRBV5-1|NA|TRBJ2-1|NA
TGCGCCAGCAGCTTATATCCAGGTTTTAGGGAGCAGTTCTTC
CASSLYPGFREQFF
>TRBV18|NA|TRBJ2-3|many
TGTGCCAGCTCACCGGAAGTGACGGCAACAGATACGCAGTATTTT
CASSPEVTATDTQYF
>TRBV5-1|TRBD1|TRBJ1-2|many
TGCGCCAGCAGCTTGTCCCAAAACAGGGGGAACTATGGCTACACCTTC
CASSLSQNRGNYGYTF
>TRBV7-6|NA|TRBJ1-6|NA
TGTGCCAGCAGCTTAGGGAGCAGGGAACATAATTCACCCCTCCACTTT
CASSLGSREHNSPLHF
>TRBV6-1|TRBD1|TRBJ2-7|many
TGTGCCACTGAGTGGGACAGCTCCTACGAGCAGTACTTC
CATEWDSSYEQYF
>TRBV20-1|TRBD1|TRBJ1-5|NA
TGCAGTGCTAGACAAAGGACAGGTAATCAGCCCCAGCATTTT
CSARQRTGNQPQHF
>TRBV20-1|NA|TRBJ1-5|many
TGCAGTGCTAATACCCAGGGATATAGCAATCAGCCCCAGCATTTT
CSANTQGYSNQPQHF
>TRBV9|TRBD2|TRBJ2-3|few
TGTGCCAGCAGCGTAACTAGCGGGGTTAGCACAGATACGCAGTATTTT
CASSVTSGVSTDTQYF
>TRBV20-1|NA|TRBJ1-4|few
TGCAGTGCTAGAGACAGTGGGAGTGAAAAACTGTTTTTT
CSARDSGSEKLFF
>TRBV10-3|TRBD2|TRBJ2-3|many
TGTGCCATCAGTGAGTCCGCGGGAGGGACAGATACGCAGTATTTT
CAISESAGGTDTQYF